This entry is about one T cell receptor (beta chain). This sample was included in a study of T cell changes during pregnancy in multiple sclerosis. Data came from immunoSEQ multiplex PCR; TCRdb stores just in-frame clones and leaves some out. The sample lists approximately 30,000 clones, 87% occurring once. Germline V gives CDR1 SGHDT, CDR2 YYEEEE. The CDR3 covers 15 residues. V was clipped by 0 bases and J by 3 bases; unmatched bases: 4. This receptor was obtained from a female donor with multiple sclerosis, enrolled in a pregnancy study. Source: CD8+ T cells from peripheral blood mononuclear cells, taken in the first trimester of pregnancy. V gene TRBV5-6 combines with J gene TRBJ2-5; 8 positions agree with TRBD2. The CDR3 reads CASSLDAAGEETQYF. CDR3 coding DNA: TGTGCCAGCAGCTTGGATGCAGCGGGAGAAGAGACCCAGTACTTC. The entire variable domain, with the rest obtained from reference TRBV5-6 and TRBJ2-5, is as follows: DAGVTQSPTHLIKTRGQQVTLRCSPKSGHDTVSWYQQALGQGPQFIFQYYEEEERQRGNFPDRFSGHQFPNYSSELNVNALLLGDSALYLCASSLDAAGEETQYFGPGTRLLVL.